The clone carrying this T cell receptor beta chain has a handful of counts. Its antigen is undetermined. This record belongs to a study of regulatory T cells in long-lasting Graves disease. Described time point: persistent/refractory GD, antithyroid drugs over 5 years with positive TRAb. RNA isolated from PBMCs was used to make the TCR library. By American Thyroid Association guidelines, Graves' disease was diagnosed in the cohort. Roughly 10-milliliter peripheral blood samples went into EDTA tubes. Study-level results: Persistent cases favored TRBV28, TRBJ1-2 and TRBJ2-5. Clonotypes that were public and shared totalled approximately 2,800 in persistent patients versus 800 to 1,000 in new patients.

iRepertoire HTBI primers and Arm-PCR of CDR3 regions built TCR beta libraries. A single record per CDR3 protein comes from TCRdb applying MiXCR to the multiplex PCR reads. The sample lists 500,000 to 800,000 distinct CDR3 sequences; approximately 29% were seen once. CDR1 MNHNS and CDR2 SASEGT come from the germline V gene. The V end lost 6 bases, the J end lost 0 bases, and 11 bases lay between the germline ends. The CDR3 runs to 14 residues. Specimen: peripheral blood mononuclear cells (PBMCs), collected when the disease was refractory, from a patient treated with antithyroid drugs. This clonotype was obtained from a female donor with Graves disease. The V call is TRBV6-1, the J call TRBJ1-2; D gene unclear. The CDR3 loop is CASSRAHSNYGYTF. The DNA of the CDR3 is TGTGCCAGCAGCCGGGCCCACTCTAACTATGGCTACACCTTC.